A single sample is the source of the 16 T cell receptor beta chains below, sequenced in a study of T cell changes during pregnancy in multiple sclerosis. Measured with immunoSEQ multiplex PCR; TCRdb has only the in-frame clones, and not every one. The repertoire has around 40,000 clones, around 91% of them found once; the top ten carry approximately 6.1%. This sample comprised CD8+ T cells from peripheral blood mononuclear cells, obtained in the second trimester of pregnancy. These receptors came from a female donor with multiple sclerosis, enrolled in a pregnancy study.

This clone has more than one count but fewer than ten. The V call is TRBV5-6, the J call TRBJ2-3, with TRBD2 identical over 8 bases. The CDR3 sequence is 16 residues long. CDR1 is SGHDT and CDR2 is YYEEEE in the germline V gene. With 1 base clipped from V and 2 bases from J, the junction kept 6 bases outside the gene matches. In DNA, the CDR3 is TGTGCCAGCAGCTTGTCCCGGGAGGGATACACAGATACGCAGTATTTT. It translates to CASSLSREGYTDTQYF.

V and J are TRBV19 and TRBJ2-2; 7 bases fit TRBD2. V lost 4 bases and J lost 5; bases outside the gene matches: 4. The CDR3 loop spans 14 amino acids. Germline assignment: CDR1 LNHDA and CDR2 SQIVND (reference sequence). The CDR3 here is CASSSGEGTGELFF. The CDR3 DNA is TGTGCCAGTAGTAGCGGGGAGGGGACCGGGGAGCTGTTTTTT.

CDR3 loop: CASSEEQGLTDTQYF. For the CDR3, the DNA is TGTGCCAGCAGTGAAGAACAGGGGTTAACAGATACGCAGTATTTT. The chain employs TRBV2 and TRBJ2-3, with 7 positions matching TRBD1. This CDR3 comprises 15 residues. V dropped 1 base and J dropped 3; count of bases not matched to a gene: 4. Germline CDR1 is SNHLY and CDR2 is FYNNEI.

In this sample, this clone turned up once. This chain uses TRBV5-6 with TRBJ2-3, with 14 positions matching TRBD2. The CDR3 is 15 amino acids. The ends lost 3 bases at V and 6 bases at J; junction bases unmatched: 3. CDR1 is SGHDT and CDR2 is YYEEEE in the germline V gene. This CDR3 reads CASSWRLAGGDTQYF. DNA of the CDR3: TGTGCCAGCAGCTGGAGACTAGCGGGGGGGGATACGCAGTATTTT.

V is TRBV7-9 and J is TRBJ1-2; a weak D match, TRBD1 (5 bases). Germline values: CDR1 SEHNR, CDR2 FQNEAQ (reference sequence). The CDR3 length is 16 residues. The V end lost 4 bases, the J end lost 8 bases, and 23 bases lay between the germline ends. CDR3 sequence reads: CASSSWEESGRAGYTF. The DNA for the CDR3 is TGTGCCAGCAGCTCCTGGGAAGAATCAGGGCGAGCAGGCTACACCTTC. The full variable domain, in which reference TRBV7-9 and TRBJ1-2 provide the parts outside the CDR3, is DTGVSQNPRHKITKRGQNVTFRCDPISEHNRLYWYRQTLGQGPEFLTYFQNEAQLEKSRLLSDRFSAERPKGSFSTLEIQRTEQGDSAMYLCASSSWEESGRAGYTFGSGTRLTVV.

The V and J genes are TRBV19 and TRBJ2-1; 9 bases are a match to TRBD2. The CDR3 runs 13 residues. The V segment lost 7 bases and the J segment 3 bases; nucleotides outside the gene matches: 1. Germline V gene lookup returns CDR1 LNHDA and CDR2 SQIVND (reference sequence). The DNA for the CDR3 is TGTGCCAGTAATAGCGGGGGCTACAATGAGCAGTTCTTC. It translates to CASNSGGYNEQFF. Variable domain in full (rest from reference TRBV19 and TRBJ2-1): DGGITQSPKYLFRKEGQNVTLSCEQNLNHDAMYWYRQDPGQGLRLIYYSQIVNDFQKGDIAEGYSVSREKKESFPLTVTSAQKNPTAFYLCASNSGGYNEQFFGPGTRLTVL.

The CDR3 region has the DNA TGTGCCAGCAGTTCTCAGGGAAACACCATATATTTT. Its translation: CASSSQGNTIYF. The chain couples TRBV6-5 to TRBJ1-3; no reliable D call. The ends were cut back, 4 bases at V and 4 bases at J, with 5 bases in the middle. The CDR3 spans 12 residues. Germline V gene sequence: CDR1 MNHEY, CDR2 SVGAGI.

The V and J genes are TRBV5-6 and TRBJ1-2; 11 nucleotides match TRBD1. Germline V gene data show CDR1 as SGHDT and CDR2 as YYEEEE. The CDR3 is made up of 15 amino acids. Germline trimming cut 4 bases from V and 3 bases from J; bases unmatched to any gene: 5. Written as DNA, the CDR3 is TGTGCCAGCAGCCGGAAGGGACAGGGGGACTATGGCTACACCTTC. Protein: CASSRKGQGDYGYTF.

The rearrangement uses TRBV6-1 and TRBJ1-3; D not certain. The CDR3 sequence is 15 residues long. V lost 2 bases to trimming and J lost 1 base, with 9 bases between them. CDR1 and CDR2 (germline): MNHNS, SASEGT. CDR3 amino acids: CASSESWSSGNTIYF. CDR3 DNA sequence: TGTGCCAGCAGTGAAAGCTGGAGTTCTGGAAACACCATATATTTT.

This chain links TRBV4-1 with TRBJ2-7; D perhaps matches TRBD1 (6 bases). The CDR3 totals 15 residues. Germline V lookup: CDR1 MGHRA, CDR2 YSYEKL. V was pared by 3 bases and J by 2 bases, with 14 bases between. CDR3 sequence reads: CASSHGTGTTYEQYF. The CDR3 DNA sequence: TGCGCCAGCAGCCACGGTACAGGGACAACCTACGAGCAGTACTTC.

The chain is built from TRBV19 and TRBJ1-5; no clear D gene. CDR1 and CDR2 (germline): LNHDA, SQIVND (reference sequence). Trimming removed 5 bases at V and 5 bases at J, with 10 bases between. This CDR3 is built from 13 residues. CDR3 residues: CASSAGLYQPQHF. The DNA of the CDR3 is TGTGCCAGTAGTGCGGGCTTATATCAGCCCCAGCATTTT.

The V gene is TRBV9, the J gene TRBJ1-2; tentative D call: TRBD1 (5 bases). Trimming shortened V by 0 bases and J by 1 base, and 10 bases separated the two germline ends. CDR3 length: 15 residues. The germline CDR1 and CDR2 sequences are SGDLS and YYNGEE. CDR3 in DNA: TGTGCCAGCAGCGTAGGACAGACCCTTAACTATGGCTACACCTTC. Amino acid sequence: CASSVGQTLNYGYTF. The full variable domain, in which reference TRBV9 and TRBJ1-2 provide the parts outside the CDR3, is DSGVTQTPKHLITATGQRVTLRCSPRSGDLSVYWYQQSLDQGLQFLIQYYNGEERAKGNILERFSAQQFPDLHSELNLSSLELGDSALYFCASSVGQTLNYGYTFGSGTRLTVV.

The gene calls are TRBV12-5 and TRBJ1-1; D is perhaps TRBD1 (6 bases). CDR3 length equals 14 residues. Trimming took off 6 bases at V and 0 bases at J, with 11 bases between the two ends. Germline V gene sequence: CDR1 LGHNT, CDR2 FRNRAP. This chain's CDR3 is CASGLQGLNTEAFF. The CDR3 nucleotides are TGTGCTAGTGGACTACAGGGACTGAACACTGAAGCTTTCTTT.

The rearrangement links TRBV6-4 to TRBJ2-3, with TRBD2 identical over 10 bases. This CDR3 has 14 residues. Trimming removed 5 bases from V and 4 bases from J; junction bases left unmatched: 3. Germline lookup yields CDR1 MRHNA and CDR2 SNTAGT. In nucleotides, the CDR3 is TGTGCCAGCAGTACTAGCGGGGCATCAGATACGCAGTATTTT. This translates into CASSTSGASDTQYF.

The chain carries TRBV4-1 and TRBJ1-2; a weak D match, TRBD1 (5 bases). V shed 0 bases and J shed 3 bases, with 14 bases lying between them. The CDR3 spans 16 residues. The germline V gene has CDR1 MGHRA and CDR2 YSYEKL. The CDR3 region is CASSQDMGGDDYGYTF. CDR3 coding DNA: TGCGCCAGCAGCCAAGATATGGGGGGGGATGACTATGGCTACACCTTC.

Only a few counts were recorded for this clone. The rearrangement joins TRBV14 to TRBJ2-5; D gene uncertain. Germline V gene lookup returns CDR1 SGHDN and CDR2 FVKESK. The CDR3 loop spans 18 amino acids. With 3 bases removed from V and 5 bases from J, the gap between germline ends came to 25 bases. The CDR3 is CASSQLVRDASPLETQYF. The CDR3 region has the DNA TGTGCCAGCAGCCAGCTAGTGAGAGACGCGTCGCCATTGGAGACCCAGTACTTC.